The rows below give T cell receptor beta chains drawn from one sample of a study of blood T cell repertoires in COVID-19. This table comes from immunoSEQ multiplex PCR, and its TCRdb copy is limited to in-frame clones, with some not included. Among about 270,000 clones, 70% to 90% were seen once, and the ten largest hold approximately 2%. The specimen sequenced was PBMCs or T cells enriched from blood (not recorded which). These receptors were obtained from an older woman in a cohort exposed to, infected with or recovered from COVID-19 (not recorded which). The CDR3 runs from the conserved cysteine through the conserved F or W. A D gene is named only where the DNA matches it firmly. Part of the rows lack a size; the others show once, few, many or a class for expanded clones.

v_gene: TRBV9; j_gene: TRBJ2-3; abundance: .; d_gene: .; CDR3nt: TGTGCCAGCAGCGTAGCAGGCCGGGGTGGCACAGATACGCAGTATTTT; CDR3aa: CASSVAGRGGTDTQYF
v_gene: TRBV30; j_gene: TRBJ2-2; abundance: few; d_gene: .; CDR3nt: TGTGCCTGGAGTGTAGGAAGGACAGACACCGGGGAGCTGTTTTTT; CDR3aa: CAWSVGRTDTGELFF
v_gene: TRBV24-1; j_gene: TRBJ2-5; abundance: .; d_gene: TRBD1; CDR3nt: TGTGCCACCAGTGATCGGGACAGGGTCGGGGAGACCCAGTACTTC; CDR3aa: CATSDRDRVGETQYF
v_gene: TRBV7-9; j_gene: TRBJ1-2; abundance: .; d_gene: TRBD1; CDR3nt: TGTGCCAGCAGCTTACAGGGGGACTATGGCTACACCTTC; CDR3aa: CASSLQGDYGYTF
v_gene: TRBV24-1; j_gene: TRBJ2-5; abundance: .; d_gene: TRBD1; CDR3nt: TGTGCCACCAGTGATATTCCGGGACAGGGGGCGCGGGAGACCCAGTACTTC; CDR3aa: CATSDIPGQGARETQYF
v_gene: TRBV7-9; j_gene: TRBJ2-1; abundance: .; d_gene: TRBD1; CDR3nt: TGTGCCAGCAGCTCCACAGGGGGCTACAATGAGCAGTTCTTC; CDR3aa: CASSSTGGYNEQFF
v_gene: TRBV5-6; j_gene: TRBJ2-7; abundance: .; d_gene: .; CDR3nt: TGTGCCAGCAGCTGGTCAGGGGTCTCCTACGAGCAGTACTTC; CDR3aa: CASSWSGVSYEQYF
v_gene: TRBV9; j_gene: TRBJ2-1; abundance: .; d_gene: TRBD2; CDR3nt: TGTGCCAGCAGCGTAGTCGGGCTAGCGGACAATGAGCAGTTCTTC; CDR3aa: CASSVVGLADNEQFF
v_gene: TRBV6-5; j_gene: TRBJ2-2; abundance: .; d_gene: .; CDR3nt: TGTGCCAGCAGTTCTCTATTTCCCGGGGAGCTGTTTTTT; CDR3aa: CASSSLFPGELFF
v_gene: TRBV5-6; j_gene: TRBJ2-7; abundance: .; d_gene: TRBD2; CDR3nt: TGTGCCAGCACCCCTAGCGGGAGGGGTTCCTACGAGCAGTACTTC; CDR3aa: CASTPSGRGSYEQYF
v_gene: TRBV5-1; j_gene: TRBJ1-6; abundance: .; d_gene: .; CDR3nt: TGCGCCAGCAGCCTACTAGGGTTTGATTCACCCCTCCACTTT; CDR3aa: CASSLLGFDSPLHF
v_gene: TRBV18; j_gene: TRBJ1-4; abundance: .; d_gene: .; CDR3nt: TGTGCCAGCTTTAACCGGGTCGCAACTAATGAAAAACTGTTTTTT; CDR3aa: CASFNRVATNEKLFF
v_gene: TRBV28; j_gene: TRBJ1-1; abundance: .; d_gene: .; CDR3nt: TGTGCCAGCAGTCCGCGGGGACGCACTGAAGCTTTCTTT; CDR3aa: CASSPRGRTEAFF
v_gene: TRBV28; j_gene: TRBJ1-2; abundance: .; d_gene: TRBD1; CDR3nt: TGTGCCAGCAGCGCACCGTTCCCACAGGGGGCGGGTAAAAATGGCTACACCTTC; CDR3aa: CASSAPFPQGAGKNGYTF
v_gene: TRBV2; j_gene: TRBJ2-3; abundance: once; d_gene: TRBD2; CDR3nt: TGTGCCAGTCTAGCGGGAGAGGTCACAGATACGCAGTATTTT; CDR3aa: CASLAGEVTDTQYF
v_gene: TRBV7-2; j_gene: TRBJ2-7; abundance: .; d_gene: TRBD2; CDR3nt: TGTGCCAGCAGCCCCGGACTAGCGGGAGCTCTACCGTACGAGCAGTACTTC; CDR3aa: CASSPGLAGALPYEQYF
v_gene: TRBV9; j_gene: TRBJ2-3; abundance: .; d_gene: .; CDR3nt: TGTGCCAGCAGCGTAGTGTCTAAACAGGATACGCAGTATTTT; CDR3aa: CASSVVSKQDTQYF
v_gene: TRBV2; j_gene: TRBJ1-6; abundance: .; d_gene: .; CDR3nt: TGTGCCAGCACCAGAACCGCAGGGGCCTCAAGCTCCTATAATTCACCCCTCCACTTT; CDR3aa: CASTRTAGASSSYNSPLHF
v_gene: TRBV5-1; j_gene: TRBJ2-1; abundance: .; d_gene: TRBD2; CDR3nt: TGCGCCAGCAGCTTCGGCGGGAGGGCCGCTCGGAATGAGCAGTTCTTC; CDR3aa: CASSFGGRAARNEQFF
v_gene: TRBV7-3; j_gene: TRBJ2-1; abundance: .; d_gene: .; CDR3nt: TGTGCCAGCAGCCGGGATACTCATAGTGAGCAGTTCTTC; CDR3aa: CASSRDTHSEQFF
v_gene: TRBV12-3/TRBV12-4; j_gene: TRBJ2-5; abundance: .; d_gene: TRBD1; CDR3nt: TGTGCCAGCACCCTGAGAGGGGGCGAGACCCAGTACTTC; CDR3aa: CASTLRGGETQYF
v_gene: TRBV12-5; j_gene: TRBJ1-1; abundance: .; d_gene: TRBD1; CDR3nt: TGTGCTAGTGGTTTGGGACAGGGAAGGGGGAACACTGAAGCTTTCTTT; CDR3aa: CASGLGQGRGNTEAFF
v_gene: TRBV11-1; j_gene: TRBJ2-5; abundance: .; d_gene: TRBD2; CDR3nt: TGTGCCAGCAGCTTAAATCCAGCGGGAGTTATGGAGACCCAGTACTTC; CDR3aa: CASSLNPAGVMETQYF
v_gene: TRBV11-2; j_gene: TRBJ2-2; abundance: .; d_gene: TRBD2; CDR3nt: TGTGCCAGCAGTCAGGGACTAGCGGGACCCGGGGAGCTGTTTTTT; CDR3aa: CASSQGLAGPGELFF
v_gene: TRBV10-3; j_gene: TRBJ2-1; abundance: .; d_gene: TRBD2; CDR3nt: TGTGCCATCGCCGACTCTAGCGGATCCTACAATGAGCAGTTCTTC; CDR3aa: CAIADSSGSYNEQFF
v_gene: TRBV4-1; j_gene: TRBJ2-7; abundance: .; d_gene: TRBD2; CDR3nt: TGCGCCAGCAGCCAAGTACTAGCGGGAGTAAGGGTCTACGAGCAGTACTTC; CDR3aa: CASSQVLAGVRVYEQYF
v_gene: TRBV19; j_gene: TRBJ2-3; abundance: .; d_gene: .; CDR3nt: TGTGCCAGTAGAGGAGAACTAGATACGCAGTATTTT; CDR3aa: CASRGELDTQYF
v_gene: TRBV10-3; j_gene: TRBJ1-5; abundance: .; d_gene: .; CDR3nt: TGTGCCATCAGTGTGGGGCAGGGAGGTCAGCCCCAGCATTTT; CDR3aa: CAISVGQGGQPQHF
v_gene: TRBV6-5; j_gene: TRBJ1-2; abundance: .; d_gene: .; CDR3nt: TGTGCCAGCAGTTACTCGGGGGGGGGAGGCTACACCTTC; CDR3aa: CASSYSGGGGYTF
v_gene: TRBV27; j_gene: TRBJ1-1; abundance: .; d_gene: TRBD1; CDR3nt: TGTGCCAGCGGCAGGGGGGTTAACACTGAAGCTTTCTTT; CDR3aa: CASGRGVNTEAFF
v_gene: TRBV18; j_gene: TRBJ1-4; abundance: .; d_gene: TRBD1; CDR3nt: TGTGCCAGCTCACCGGACAGGGTGAAGGAAAAACTGTTTTTT; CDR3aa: CASSPDRVKEKLFF